The next 15 T cell receptor beta chains were all read from a single sample in a study of response to subunit inactivated influenza vaccine. TCRdb re-called the RT-PCR reads with MiXCR, one entry per CDR3 protein. This table holds hundreds of thousands of distinct CDR3 sequences, 11% found once. The same specimen was also included in a second study, on T cells expressing NK-cell markers. From that report: Production of TCR beta cDNA relied on 5'RACE template switching with UMIs.

The material was PBMCs from blood, obtained on the day of vaccination. The receptors derive from a man in his fifties or sixties who received an inactivated influenza vaccine.

The chain combines TRBV4-1 with TRBJ2-1; D possibly uses TRBD1 or TRBD2 (5 bases each). This CDR3 region has 18 residues. V shed 3 bases and J shed 7 bases, with 25 bases lying between them. Per the germline V gene, CDR1 is MGHRA and CDR2 is YSYEKL. This chain's CDR3 is CASSHNRGTRDVGNEQFF. DNA of the CDR3: TGCGCCAGCAGCCATAACAGAGGGACCCGGGACGTGGGTAATGAGCAGTTCTTC.

V gene TRBV12-3 or TRBV12-4 combines with J gene TRBJ2-6; D remains unclear. This CDR3 is 15 amino acids long. V lost 6 bases and J lost 0, with 9 bases in between. CDR3 bases: TGTGCCAGCAGAACCACAGCCTCTGGGGCCAACGTCCTGACTTTC. Translation: CASRTTASGANVLTF.

This clonotype was counted at least ten times. The V and J genes are TRBV7-2 and TRBJ2-1; TRBD1 matches 8 bases. CDR3 length: 15 residues. The V gene's germline CDR1 is SGHTA and CDR2 FQGNSA. Germline trimming cut 5 bases from V and 0 bases from J; bases unmatched to any gene: 3. CDR3 amino acids: CASSVTGGSYNEQFF. CDR3 nucleotides: TGTGCCAGCAGCGTAACAGGGGGCTCCTACAATGAGCAGTTCTTC.

This clonotype came up a few times. The chain recombines TRBV7-2 with TRBJ2-3, with 8 bases fitting TRBD2. V trimming: 1 base; J trimming: 6 bases; junction bases outside the gene matches: 6. Germline V lookup: CDR1 SGHTA, CDR2 FQGNSA. The CDR3 consists of 15 residues. CDR3 loop: CASSLVGGAADTQYF. The CDR3, as DNA: TGTGCCAGCAGCTTAGTCGGGGGGGCTGCGGATACGCAGTATTTT.

This clonotype was detected only a few times. The rearrangement joins TRBV7-2 to TRBJ2-3; 11 bases agree with TRBD2. The CDR3 totals 15 residues. With V trimmed by 5 bases and J by 2 bases, 3 bases remained unmatched. CDR1 and CDR2 from the germline V gene are SGHTA and FQGNSA. The DNA for the CDR3 is TGTGCCAGCAGCATTAGCGGGAGGGCCACAGATACGCAGTATTTT. It codes for CASSISGRATDTQYF. Full variable domain (missing parts from reference TRBV7-2 and TRBJ2-3): GAGVSQSPSNKVTEKGKDVELRCDPISGHTALYWYRQSLGQGLEFLIYFQGNSAPDKSGLPSDRFSAERTGGSVSTLTIQRTQQEDSAVYLCASSISGRATDTQYFGPGTRLTVL.

As for this clonotype: At one of its ends the junction is not consistent with the germline gene, which may arise from a read error. The chain joins TRBV5-1 to TRBJ2-3, with 16 bases fitting TRBD2. This CDR3 has 16 residues. From germline, CDR1 is SGHRS and CDR2 YFSETQ. The CDR3 DNA reads TGCGCCAGCAGCCCAACGACCGGGACTAGCGGGGGGGCCAGACATTTT. Translated: CASSPTTGTSGGARHF. Filled out from reference TRBV5-1 and TRBJ2-3, the complete variable domain reads KAGVTQTPRYLIKTRGQQVTLSCSPISGHRSVSWYQQTPGQGLQFLFEYFSETQRNKGNFPGRFSGRQFSNSRSEMNVSTLELGDSALYLCASSPTTGTSGGARHFGPGTRLTVL.

The chain couples TRBV7-2 to TRBJ2-1; the match to TRBD2 covers 8 bases. Germline CDR1 reads SGHTA; CDR2 reads FQGNSA. V shed 7 bases, J shed 9 bases, and the junction held 11 bases outside the gene matches. The CDR3 covers 14 residues. In DNA form, the CDR3 reads TGTGCCAGCATCGACGTTACGCTAGCGGGTGAGCAGTTCTTC. It specifies CASIDVTLAGEQFF.

This clonotype was recorded a few times. This chain connects TRBV11-2 to TRBJ2-7, with TRBD2 matching 10 bases. Germline CDR1 reads SGHAT; CDR2 reads FQNNGV. The CDR3 contains 15 residues. V was clipped by 5 bases and J by 4 bases; unmatched bases: 8. Here the CDR3 DNA reads TGTGCCAGCAGCACCAGCGGGAGGGCCGCTTACGAGCAGTACTTC. Translated, it gives CASSTSGRAAYEQYF.

The chain has TRBV18 and TRBJ2-5; no clear D. Trimming took 3 bases from V and 3 from J, leaving 11 bases between them. The germline gives CDR1 KGHSH, CDR2 LQKENI. The CDR3 is made up of 14 amino acids. The CDR3 spells CASSPVGREETQYF. The CDR3 DNA reads as TGTGCCAGCTCACCGGTTGGCAGAGAAGAGACCCAGTACTTC. The entire variable domain, with the rest obtained from reference TRBV18 and TRBJ2-5, is as follows: NAGVMQNPRHLVRRRGQEARLRCSPMKGHSHVYWYRQLPEEGLKFMVYLQKENIIDESGMPKERFSAEFPKEGPSILRIQQVVRGDSAAYFCASSPVGREETQYFGPGTRLLVL.

Only a few counts were recorded for this clonotype. The gene calls are TRBV28 and TRBJ1-1; D possibly corresponds to TRBD1 (5 bases). The V and J ends lost 2 bases and 0 bases respectively, with 13 bases between them. This CDR3 region has 16 residues. Germline V gene sequence: CDR1 MDHEN, CDR2 SYDVKM. The CDR3 reads CASSLQGQPMNTEAFF. CDR3 nucleotide sequence: TGTGCCAGCAGTTTACAGGGCCAGCCGATGAACACTGAAGCTTTCTTT.

The chain has TRBV15 and TRBJ1-4; D is ambiguous. V was cut by 0 bases and J by 0 bases, with 5 bases left in between. Germline-derived CDR1 and CDR2 are LNHNV and YYDKDF (reference sequence). This CDR3 spans 15 amino acids. The CDR3 loop is CATSREGATNEKLFF. CDR3 sequence (DNA): TGTGCCACCAGCAGAGAGGGCGCAACTAATGAAAAACTGTTTTTT.

J is TRBJ2-7 and V is TRBV27; D could derive from TRBD1 or TRBD2 (5 bases each). V was trimmed by 2 bases and J by 7 bases, leaving 18 bases between them. Germline CDR1 is MNHEY and CDR2 is SMNVEV (reference sequence). There are 15 residues in the CDR3. CDR3 protein: CASSLEGRGMVEQYF. The CDR3 region has the DNA TGTGCCAGCAGTTTAGAGGGGAGAGGTATGGTGGAGCAGTACTTC.

This clonotype was picked up a small number of times. The V and J genes are TRBV20-1 and TRBJ2-7, with a possible D match to TRBD1 (5 bases). The V gene lost 5 bases and the J gene lost 4 bases, with 9 bases spanning the gap. This CDR3 region has 11 residues. Germline V gene data show CDR1 as DFQATT and CDR2 as SNEGSKA (reference sequence). The CDR3 region has the DNA TGCAGTGCTTTACAGGCATACGAGCAGTACTTC. Its protein product is CSALQAYEQYF.

This clonotype was seen many times. In DNA form, the CDR3 reads TGTGCCAGCAGTTTTGGGGTGACGGGGCAGCCCCAGCATTTT. It is translated as CASSFGVTGQPQHF. The chain is built from TRBV12-3 or TRBV12-4 and TRBJ1-5, with no clear D. V lost 3 bases, J lost 7 bases, and 13 bases lay in between. The CDR3 contains 14 residues.

Many counts were recorded for this clonotype. The genes are TRBV4-1 and TRBJ1-2; D is ambiguous. The CDR3 runs 13 residues. Germline loops: CDR1 MGHRA, CDR2 YSYEKL. Trimming removed 1 base at V and 6 bases at J, with 9 bases between. This chain's CDR3 is CASSQGGYNGYTF. CDR3 nucleotides: TGCGCCAGCAGCCAAGGAGGGTACAATGGCTACACCTTC.